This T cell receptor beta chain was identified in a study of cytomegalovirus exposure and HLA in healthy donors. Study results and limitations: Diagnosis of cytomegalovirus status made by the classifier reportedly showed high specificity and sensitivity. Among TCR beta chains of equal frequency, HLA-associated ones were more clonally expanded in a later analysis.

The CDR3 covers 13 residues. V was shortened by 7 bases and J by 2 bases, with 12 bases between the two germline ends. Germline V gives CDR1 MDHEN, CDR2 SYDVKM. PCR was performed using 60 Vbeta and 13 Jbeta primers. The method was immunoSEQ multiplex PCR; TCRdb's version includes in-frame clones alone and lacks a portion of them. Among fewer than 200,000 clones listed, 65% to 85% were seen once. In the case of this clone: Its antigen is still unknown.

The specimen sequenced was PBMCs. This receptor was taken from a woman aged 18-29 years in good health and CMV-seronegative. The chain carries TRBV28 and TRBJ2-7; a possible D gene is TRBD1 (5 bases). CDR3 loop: CASKGRAPYEQYF. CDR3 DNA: TGTGCCAGCAAGGGCAGGGCCCCCTACGAGCAGTACTTC.